Below are 9 T cell receptor beta chains sequenced from a single sample in a study of T cells in Graves' hyperthyroidism and ophthalmopathy. The investigators amplified TCR beta CDR3 regions from RNA transcripts. TCR CDR3 underwent first-round RT-PCR with the HTBI primer set. TCRdb recomputed calls from the multiplex PCR reads with MiXCR, one row per CDR3 protein. The sample shows about 420,000 distinct CDR3 sequences, 15% to 19% of them seen only once. The source material was blood. These receptors were obtained from a woman aged 18-35 years with Graves' hyperthyroidism.

There are many counts of this clonotype. V gene TRBV5-8 combines with J gene TRBJ2-1, with a possible D match to TRBD1 (6 bases). Trimming left V 4 bases short and J 0 bases short, with 29 bases between. The length of the CDR3 is 21 residues. The germline V gene encodes CDR1 SGHTS and CDR2 YDEGEE. As DNA, the CDR3 is TGTGCCAGCAGCCCCCGAGGGGGTCGCTCAAGGACTTCCTCCTCCTACAATGAGCAGTTCTTC. Its protein is CASSPRGGRSRTSSSYNEQFF.

There are many counts of this clonotype. The chain links TRBV12-3 or TRBV12-4 to TRBJ1-5; the match to TRBD1 covers 7 bases. Germline trimming cut 4 bases from V and 3 bases from J; bases unmatched to any gene: 12. The CDR3 covers 17 residues. The CDR3 protein is CASSSHDQGVPNQPQHF. Here the CDR3 DNA reads TGTGCCAGCAGTTCCCACGACCAGGGGGTCCCCAATCAGCCCCAGCATTTT.

This clonotype appeared many times. The V and J genes are TRBV11-2 and TRBJ2-3, with 9 bases identical to TRBD2. This CDR3 contains 17 residues. Trimming cost V 1 base and J 0 bases; bases outside gene matches: 5. Per germline, CDR1 SGHAT and CDR2 FQNNGV. Written as DNA, the CDR3 is TGTGCCAGCAGCTTAGCTCGACTAGCGGAAAGCACAGATACGCAGTATTTT. Translating it yields CASSLARLAESTDTQYF.

Notes on this clonotype: Being one base from a much bigger clone, this may be a read error. The J gene is TRBJ2-1, the V gene TRBV12-3 or TRBV12-4, with 12 bases matching TRBD1. The CDR3 spans 16 residues. Germline trimming cut 5 bases from V and 9 bases from J; bases unmatched to any gene: 11. The CDR3 bases are TGTGCCAGCAGTGATACCTGGGACAGGGGGCATTTTGAGCAGTTCTTC. It encodes CASSDTWDRGHFEQFF.

This clonotype has ten or more counts. The chain is built from TRBV6-1 and TRBJ2-7, with 9 bases that match TRBD2. Trimming removed 3 bases from V and 8 bases from J; junction bases left unmatched: 11. The CDR3 length is 15 residues. Germline values: CDR1 MNHNS, CDR2 SASEGT. The CDR3 region is CASSEVRGGYEKQYF. CDR3 DNA sequence: TGTGCCAGCAGTGAGGTGCGGGGGGGTTATGAAAAGCAGTACTTC.

At least ten counts were recorded for this clonotype. This chain links TRBV20-1 with TRBJ2-5; 10 nucleotides line up with TRBD1. With V trimmed by 4 bases and J by 0 bases, 14 bases remained unmatched. There are 18 residues in the CDR3. Germline loops: CDR1 DFQATT, CDR2 SNEGSKA (reference sequence). For the CDR3, the DNA is TGCAGTGCTATAGTAGACAGGGGGCAAACTTGGTACCAAGAGACCCAGTACTTC. Protein sequence: CSAIVDRGQTWYQETQYF.

The chain has TRBV19 and TRBJ1-5, with 9 bases lining up with TRBD1. This CDR3 spans 16 amino acids. Trimming at V came to 5 bases and at J to 0 bases, leaving 5 bases not matched to a gene. Germline V lookup: CDR1 LNHDA, CDR2 SQIVND (reference sequence). The CDR3 here is CASSARQGVSNQPQHF. CDR3 coding DNA: TGTGCCAGTAGTGCGAGACAGGGGGTTAGCAATCAGCCCCAGCATTTT.

This clonotype has a count of ten or more. The rearrangement joins TRBV18 to TRBJ2-3; D is possibly TRBD1 (6 bases). Germline V gene lookup returns CDR1 KGHSH and CDR2 LQKENI. The CDR3 is 15 residues long. Trimming stripped 2 bases from V and 2 bases from J, with 11 bases between. As DNA, the CDR3 is TGTGCCAGCTCACCATTCGGACAGAACACAGATACGCAGTATTTT. It codes for CASSPFGQNTDTQYF.

This clonotype was seen at least ten times. The chain employs TRBV30 and TRBJ2-3; D not certain. The germline V gene encodes CDR1 GTSNPN and CDR2 SVGIG (reference sequence). The ends were cut back, 3 bases at V and 4 bases at J, with 17 bases in the middle. The CDR3 has 15 amino acids. In DNA form, the CDR3 reads TGTGCCTGGAGCGTATACTTCGATACCCCAGATACGCAGTATTTT. Encoded protein: CAWSVYFDTPDTQYF.